This TCR beta chain was recovered during a study of shared clonotypes between healthy human individuals. Deep-level running was used for the assay. Original handling: Filtering of immunoSEQ junctional sequences could not match full-length read filtering. Produced via immunoSEQ multiplex PCR; TCRdb's table is partial and in-frame only. The D gene and trimming were derived from the DNA, and the V and J assignments and clone size from that table. The table shows about 2.1 million clones, with roughly 93% occurring only once. Naive CD8 cells comprised CD45RO-negative, CCR7-positively selected cells, excluding terminally differentiated effector memory CD45RA+ cells. The CDR3 contains 19 residues. The trim removed 0 bases at V and 4 bases at J, leaving 13 bases unmatched. Germline CDR1 reads SEHNR; CDR2 reads FQNEAQ (reference sequence).

The specimen sequenced was naive CD8+ T cells from PBMCs. The receptor was isolated from a man aged 18-30 years in good health. Some clones in this sample may be carry-over from other donors' samples. The V and J genes are TRBV7-9 and TRBJ2-1; 9 nucleotides agree with TRBD1. The CDR3 bases are TGTGCCAGCAGCTTAGCCCCGGGACAGGGCGTCTACCTATACAATGAGCAGTTCTTC. Protein product: CASSLAPGQGVYLYNEQFF.